This TCR beta chain was documented in a study of read filtering for tumor transcriptome and immune sequencing. General observations from the study: Correlation between methods rose after single-read clonotypes were removed. In IR-seq, single-read clonotypes were roughly 80% of clonotypes but approximately 4% of reads.

This clonotype appeared many times. Its antigen is still unknown. Sampling of bone marrow took place during active disease in every patient. Germline loops: CDR1 DFQATT, CDR2 SNEGSKA (reference sequence). This CDR3 has 13 residues. Trimming cost V 6 bases and J 1 base; bases outside gene matches: 2. The library was built from about 0.4 ug RNA with molecular barcoded adaptors for alpha/delta and beta/gamma chains. TCRdb re-called the reads with MiXCR, one entry per CDR3 protein. The sample has more than 30,000 distinct CDR3 sequences, approximately 17% seen once. Sequencing was carried out using a population of CD138-negative cells sorted from bone marrow. The J gene is TRBJ1-5, the V gene TRBV20-1; 8 bases fit TRBD1. The source is a donor at least 40 years old with multiple myeloma. The CDR3 protein is CSAGDRSNQPQHF. CDR3 bases: TGCAGTGCCGGGGACAGGAGCAATCAGCCCCAGCATTTT.